These 23 T cell receptor beta chains originate from one sample sequenced in a study of T-cell reconstitution after alpha-beta-depleted transplantation in children. Construction of the TCRbeta library involved unique molecular identifiers. One entry per CDR3 protein results from TCRdb running MiXCR on the PCR reads. The sample contains 80,000 to 100,000 distinct CDR3 sequences, more than 20% of which appear only once. The material sequenced was PBMCs, taken before TCRalphabeta/CD19-depleted stem cell transplant. Every receptor here comes from a boy between 2 and 10 years old with acute lymphoblastic leukemia, due to receive a stem cell transplant.

This clonotype showed up many times. The gene calls are TRBV20-1 and TRBJ2-1; D is possibly TRBD2 (6 bases). V was clipped by 0 bases and J by 9 bases, with 12 bases between them. The germline gives CDR1 DFQATT, CDR2 SNEGSKA (reference sequence). The CDR3 has 13 amino acids. The CDR3 is CSARDHGRGEQFF. The CDR3 DNA reads TGCAGTGCTAGAGATCACGGGCGGGGTGAGCAGTTCTTC.

CDR3 nucleotides: TGCAGTGCTAGAAGTAGCCTTATCACCGGGGAGCTGTTTTTT. Translation: CSARSSLITGELFF. The chain joins TRBV20-1 to TRBJ2-2; D is uncertain. Trimming took off 2 bases at V and 4 bases at J, with 11 bases between the two ends. The CDR3 is made up of 14 amino acids. Per germline, CDR1 DFQATT and CDR2 SNEGSKA (reference sequence).

The table lists this clonotype with a few counts. The chain couples TRBV6-1 to TRBJ2-1; TRBD1 agrees at 8 bases. This CDR3 has 15 residues. V lost 1 base to trimming and J lost 4 bases; unmatched junction nucleotides: 3. The germline V gene encodes CDR1 MNHNS and CDR2 SASEGT. This CDR3 reads CASSEDWDRYNEQFF. The DNA for the CDR3 is TGTGCCAGCAGTGAAGATTGGGACAGGTACAATGAGCAGTTCTTC.

This clonotype has more than one count but fewer than ten. This sequence joins TRBV7-8 and TRBJ2-3, with D unresolved. There are 15 residues in the CDR3. The V and J ends lost 1 base and 6 bases respectively, with 14 bases between them. Germline V lookup: CDR1 SGHVS, CDR2 FQNEAQ. CDR3 amino acids: CASSLGLSATDTQYF. For the CDR3, the DNA is TGTGCCAGCAGCTTAGGCCTTTCGGCCACCGATACGCAGTATTTT.

There are a few counts of this clonotype. V gene TRBV5-1 combines with J gene TRBJ2-1; 7 bases are shared with TRBD2. Germline loops: CDR1 SGHRS, CDR2 YFSETQ. Trimming at V came to 2 bases and at J to 10 bases, leaving 12 bases not matched to a gene. The CDR3 length is 15 residues. The CDR3 DNA is TGCGCCAGCAGCTTAGGGCTAGCGGAGGGGCACGAGCAGTTCTTC. It codes for CASSLGLAEGHEQFF.

The table lists this clonotype with a few counts. The chain employs TRBV5-1 and TRBJ2-7; TRBD2 matches 8 bases. The germline V gene encodes CDR1 SGHRS and CDR2 YFSETQ. After removal of 4 bases from V and 6 bases from J, the junction contained 12 bases not matched to a gene. The CDR3 is 15 residues long. This chain's CDR3 is CASSPQIGLAAEQYF. The CDR3 coding sequence is TGCGCCAGCAGCCCTCAGATCGGACTAGCCGCCGAGCAGTACTTC. The whole variable domain, remainder taken from reference TRBV5-1 and TRBJ2-7, is KAGVTQTPRYLIKTRGQQVTLSCSPISGHRSVSWYQQTPGQGLQFLFEYFSETQRNKGNFPGRFSGRQFSNSRSEMNVSTLELGDSALYLCASSPQIGLAAEQYFGPGTRLTVT.

This clonotype was picked up many times. J is TRBJ2-3 and V is TRBV4-2, with 8 bases fitting TRBD2. Trimming took 2 bases from V and 9 from J; bases not matched to a gene: 10. CDR3 length equals 15 residues. In germline, CDR1 is LGHNA, CDR2 YNFKEQ. The CDR3 DNA sequence: TGTGCCAGCAGCCAAACTAGCGGAGGGCCTGACACGCAGTATTTT. The encoded protein is CASSQTSGGPDTQYF.

V usage is TRBV18 and J usage is TRBJ2-7; 8 positions agree with TRBD1. CDR3 length: 16 residues. The junction had 17 bases not matched to a gene; V was cut back by 6 bases and J by 7 bases. Germline V CDR1 and CDR2: KGHSH, LQKENI. In nucleotides, the CDR3 is TGTGCCAGCTCCCAGACCGGGACAGGTGCCCAGTCTGAGCAGTACTTC. This encodes CASSQTGTGAQSEQYF.

The chain joins TRBV4-1 to TRBJ2-2; 9 nucleotides match TRBD1. In germline, CDR1 is MGHRA, CDR2 YSYEKL. The CDR3 has 16 amino acids. After removal of 3 bases from V and 7 bases from J, the junction contained 9 bases not matched to a gene. Written as DNA, the CDR3 is TGCGCCAGCAGCCACATTCTGGACAGGGGTCACGGGGAGCTGTTTTTT. Amino acid sequence: CASSHILDRGHGELFF.

The V gene is TRBV12-3 or TRBV12-4, the J gene TRBJ2-3; D remains unclear. This CDR3 has 14 residues. With 4 bases removed from V and 2 bases from J, the gap between germline ends came to 10 bases. CDR3 nucleotide sequence: TGTGCCAGCAGTTGGAGCACCGTCACAGATACGCAGTATTTT. Translated, it gives CASSWSTVTDTQYF.

This clonotype was detected only a few times. The rearrangement links TRBV11-2 to TRBJ1-2; TRBD1 matches at 7 bases. The CDR3 length is 13 residues. V shed 5 bases and J 8 bases; nucleotides not matched to a gene: 8. The V gene's germline CDR1 is SGHAT and CDR2 FQNNGV. The CDR3 coding sequence is TGTGCCAGCAGCCAGACAGGGCCGCGCGGCTACACCTTC. It yields the protein CASSQTGPRGYTF.

This clonotype was counted ten times or more. The chain has TRBV20-1 and TRBJ2-1; 7 nucleotides agree with TRBD2. CDR3 length equals 16 residues. Germline loops: CDR1 DFQATT, CDR2 SNEGSKA (reference sequence). J gave up 1 base and V 2 bases, and 8 bases lay outside the gene matches. The CDR3 nucleotides are TGCAGTGCTAGATCGTCAGCGGGAACATCCTACAATGAGCAGTTCTTC. Its translation is CSARSSAGTSYNEQFF.

This clonotype was seen a handful of times. At one of its ends the junction is not consistent with the germline gene, which may arise from a read error. This chain joins TRBV5-6 and TRBJ1-1, with D unresolved. The CDR3 totals 12 residues. Per germline, CDR1 SGHDT and CDR2 YYEEEE. CDR3 in amino acids: CASSLLKTEAFF. Written as DNA, the CDR3 is TGTGCCAGCAGCTTATTGAAGACTGAAGCTTTCTTT.

The CDR3, as DNA: TGTGCCAGCAGTTTAATGAGGCAGGATACGCAGTATTTT. Translating gives CASSLMRQDTQYF. The chain couples TRBV12-3 or TRBV12-4 to TRBJ2-3; D uncertain. CDR3 length: 13 amino acids. Between the trimmed V and J ends, which lost 2 bases and 6 bases, there was a span of 9 bases.

Ten or more counts support this clonotype. V is TRBV5-4 and J is TRBJ2-3; possibly TRBD2 for D (6 bases). The CDR3 loop spans 17 amino acids. Trimming removed 4 bases from V and 4 bases from J, with 22 bases in between. Germline V gene sequence: CDR1 SGHNT, CDR2 YYREEE (reference sequence). The DNA for the CDR3 is TGTGCCAGCAGCGATAGCGGAGCCCCCGTCGGCGCAGATACGCAGTATTTT. Residues: CASSDSGAPVGADTQYF. The whole variable domain, filled in from reference TRBV5-4 and TRBJ2-3, reads ETGVTQSPTHLIKTRGQQVTLRCSSQSGHNTVSWYQQALGQGPQFIFQYYREEENGRGNFPPRFSGLQFPNYSSELNVNALELDDSALYLCASSDSGAPVGADTQYFGPGTRLTVL.

This clonotype was observed many times. The V and J genes are TRBV7-9 and TRBJ2-5; weak D call: TRBD2 (6 bases). CDR1 and CDR2 (germline): SEHNR, FQNEAQ (reference sequence). This CDR3 contains 15 residues. V lost 1 base and J 4 bases, leaving 13 bases between the germline ends. CDR3 bases: TGTGCCAGCAGCTTAGTAGCGGAGGGCCCAGAGACCCAGTACTTC. Amino acid sequence: CASSLVAEGPETQYF.

The gene calls are TRBV9 and TRBJ2-1; possibly TRBD2 for D (5 bases). The CDR3 sequence is 14 residues long. CDR1 and CDR2 (germline): SGDLS, YYNGEE. V shed 0 bases and J shed 3 bases, with 7 bases lying between them. CDR3 coding DNA: TGTGCCAGCAGCGTAGGGACTCTCTACAATGAGCAGTTCTTC. Translated, it gives CASSVGTLYNEQFF. The full variable domain, completed using reference TRBV9 and TRBJ2-1, is DSGVTQTPKHLITATGQRVTLRCSPRSGDLSVYWYQQSLDQGLQFLIQYYNGEERAKGNILERFSAQQFPDLHSELNLSSLELGDSALYFCASSVGTLYNEQFFGPGTRLTVL.

This clonotype was found once. Because the CDR3 is missing its conserved closing phenylalanine or tryptophan, this is likely a read error. For the CDR3, the DNA is TGTGCCTGGAAGGACAGGGAGAACACTGAAGCTTTCTCT. This codes for CAWKDRENTEAFS. The chain carries TRBV30 and TRBJ1-1; 8 bases line up with TRBD1. Trimming removed 4 bases from V and 1 base from J; junction bases left unmatched: 2. Germline values: CDR1 GTSNPN, CDR2 SVGIG (reference sequence). This CDR3 spans 13 amino acids.

This clonotype was picked up many times. V is TRBV29-1 and J is TRBJ2-2; 7 nucleotides line up with TRBD1. Unmatched junction bases numbered 7, after V lost 5 bases and J lost 1 base. The CDR3 has 15 amino acids. CDR1 is SQVTM and CDR2 is ANQGSEA in the germline V gene. The chain's CDR3 is CSVPSGQLNTGELFF. CDR3 DNA: TGCAGCGTTCCCTCGGGACAGTTGAACACCGGGGAGCTGTTTTTT.

This chain connects TRBV5-4 to TRBJ2-5, with 11 bases aligning to TRBD2. This CDR3 contains 20 residues. Trimming took 2 bases from V and 5 from J; bases not matched to a gene: 20. The germline gives CDR1 SGHNT, CDR2 YYREEE (reference sequence). The CDR3 loop is CASSFPGTSGGAVLRETQYF. As DNA, the CDR3 is TGTGCCAGCAGCTTCCCCGGGACTAGCGGAGGGGCCGTGTTGAGGGAGACCCAGTACTTC.

This clonotype occurred many times. V is TRBV7-2 and J is TRBJ2-4; possible D gene TRBD1, 5 bases. The CDR3 runs 13 residues. Trimming took 6 bases from V and 6 from J, leaving 12 bases between them. Germline V gene lookup returns CDR1 SGHTA and CDR2 FQGNSA. This chain's CDR3 is CASSFQGRNIQYF. CDR3 DNA: TGTGCCAGCAGTTTCCAGGGAAGAAACATTCAGTACTTC.

The chain employs TRBV20-1 and TRBJ2-7, with TRBD2 matching 15 bases. Germline V gives CDR1 DFQATT, CDR2 SNEGSKA (reference sequence). This CDR3 is 15 amino acids long. V shed 5 bases, J shed 2 bases, and the junction held 4 bases outside the gene matches. The CDR3 nucleotides read TGCAGTGCTCGTTGGACTAGCGGGAGGGCCTACGAGCAGTACTTC. Its translation is CSARWTSGRAYEQYF.

This chain uses TRBV15 with TRBJ2-7, with 9 nucleotides matching TRBD2. Germline V gene data show CDR1 as LNHNV and CDR2 as YYDKDF (reference sequence). The J segment lost 5 bases and the V segment lost 0 bases, leaving 8 bases of the junction unmatched. This CDR3 is 16 amino acids long. The CDR3 is CATSRDRRLAENEQYF. The DNA for the CDR3 is TGTGCCACCAGCAGAGATCGGCGACTAGCGGAGAACGAGCAGTACTTC. Complete variable domain (other parts from reference TRBV15 and TRBJ2-7): DAMVIQNPRYQVTQFGKPVTLSCSQTLNHNVMYWYQQKSSQAPKLLFHYYDKDFNNEADTPDNFQSRRPNTSFCFLDIRSPGLGDTAMYLCATSRDRRLAENEQYFGPGTRLTVT.